This T cell receptor beta chain was captured in a study of blood T cells in healthy people across ages. A second PCR, run for about 7 to 11 cycles, used a sample-barcoded 5' primer plus a J-beta primer mix. Template switching added a 12-random-nucleotide identifier to every cDNA molecule. TCRdb reprocessed the 5' RACE reads via MiXCR and lists one record per CDR3 protein. The data hold roughly 700,000 distinct CDR3 sequences, with approximately 25% observed a single time. Drawn from each donor were 8.5 to 10 milliliters of peripheral blood. This clonotype showed up just a few times. Its matching antigen is unknown. The CDR3 sequence is 13 residues long. V lost 1 base and J 9 bases, leaving 7 bases between the germline ends. From germline, CDR1 is SNHLY and CDR2 FYNNEI. Study-wide points: Diversity estimates drawn from one million T cells were deemed underestimates.

These data also featured in a second study, about T cells of mothers and their children.

The rearrangement links TRBV2 to TRBJ1-6; D is unresolved. Sequencing was carried out using blood. The receptor was isolated from a boy aged 5-17 years in good health. The CDR3 loop reads CASSEDPSSPLHF. The CDR3 nucleotides are TGTGCCAGCAGTGAAGATCCTAGTTCACCCCTCCACTTT.